This T cell receptor beta chain was profiled in a study of blood T cell repertoires in COVID-19. V shed 1 base and J 4 bases; nucleotides not matched to a gene: 8. The CDR3 totals 16 residues. CDR1 and CDR2 (germline): LGHNA, YNFKEQ. Individuals aged about 18 to 100 years were recruited from 24 US areas. Donors were grouped by their self-reported clinical history. Donors in Cohort 3 counted as recovered after two negative PCRs, clearance, or symptom resolution. This clone was counted a few times. How the authors handled the data: Reference gene primer amplification yielded estimated nucleated cell counts. Some clones are missing from TCRdb's copy, which holds only in-frame ones; the method was immunoSEQ multiplex PCR. V, J and clone size reflect that table, while D and trimming were determined from the DNA. The repertoire holds 150,000 to 200,000 clones, with about four fifths as singletons.

The sequenced material came from PBMCs or T cells enriched from blood (not recorded which). The TCR originated in a woman aged 55-70 years who had recovered from COVID-19. V and J are TRBV4-2 and TRBJ2-5, with TRBD2 matching 8 bases. As DNA, the CDR3 is TGTGCCAGCAGCCAAGGAACCGGGACTAGAGTAGAGACCCAGTACTTC. It specifies CASSQGTGTRVETQYF.